Listed here are 31 T cell receptor beta chains from one sample, sequenced in a study of cytomegalovirus exposure and HLA in healthy donors. Amplification used 60 Vbeta primers and 13 Jbeta primers. Generated by immunoSEQ multiplex PCR, the TCRdb table keeps only in-frame clones and is missing some. Of 90,000 or so clones listed, 65% to 75% were seen once; the top ten hold 3.5% to 5%. What was sequenced was PBMCs. These receptors were taken from a man aged 55-75 years in good health and CMV-seronegative.

The V and J genes are TRBV19 and TRBJ1-5, with no clear D. Deletions cut 7 bases from V and 7 bases from J, with 11 bases between. The CDR3 runs to 12 residues. Germline V gene data show CDR1 as LNHDA and CDR2 as SQIVND (reference sequence). The CDR3 sequence: CASTSTGQPQHF. Here the CDR3 DNA reads TGTGCCAGTACCTCGACTGGGCAGCCCCAGCATTTT. The full variable domain, in which reference TRBV19 and TRBJ1-5 provide the parts outside the CDR3, is DGGITQSPKYLFRKEGQNVTLSCEQNLNHDAMYWYRQDPGQGLRLIYYSQIVNDFQKGDIAEGYSVSREKKESFPLTVTSAQKNPTAFYLCASTSTGQPQHFGDGTRLSIL.

This clone appeared a few times. The V call is TRBV19, the J call TRBJ1-1, with D possibly being TRBD1 (5 bases). The ends were cut back, 2 bases at V and 5 bases at J, with 9 bases in the middle. Germline V gene sequence: CDR1 LNHDA, CDR2 SQIVND (reference sequence). The length of the CDR3 is 13 residues. The CDR3 loop reads CASSIRGYTEAFF. The CDR3 bases are TGTGCCAGTAGTATAAGGGGTTATACTGAAGCTTTCTTT.

The rearrangement links TRBV5-1 to TRBJ2-1; 15 positions match TRBD2. This CDR3 is 19 amino acids long. V dropped 4 bases and J dropped 0; count of bases not matched to a gene: 8. Germline V CDR1 and CDR2: SGHRS, YFSETQ. The CDR3 loop reads CASSIGTSGGPSSYNEQFF. For the CDR3, the DNA is TGCGCCAGCAGCATCGGGACTAGCGGGGGGCCTAGCTCCTACAATGAGCAGTTCTTC.

This CDR3 reads CASSLQGFTEAFF. The CDR3 region has the DNA TGTGCCAGCAGCCTACAGGGATTCACTGAAGCTTTCTTT. The chain couples TRBV7-9 to TRBJ1-1; tentatively, D is TRBD1 (6 bases). V was cut by 5 bases and J by 4 bases, with 11 bases left in between. Germline CDR1 is SEHNR and CDR2 is FQNEAQ (reference sequence). The CDR3 is made up of 13 amino acids.

This chain uses TRBV27 with TRBJ2-5, with TRBD2 identical over 8 bases. The CDR3 has 15 amino acids. Germline V lookup: CDR1 MNHEY, CDR2 SMNVEV (reference sequence). J lost 5 bases, V lost 5 bases, and 10 bases had no gene match. The CDR3 region is CASSPQAGVGETQYF. The DNA of the CDR3 is TGTGCCAGCAGTCCACAAGCGGGGGTAGGGGAGACCCAGTACTTC.

The chain couples TRBV6-6 to TRBJ2-3, with D perhaps matching TRBD2 (5 bases). V was pared by 10 bases and J by 0 bases, with 14 bases between. CDR3 length equals 14 residues. Germline V gene sequence: CDR1 MNHNY, CDR2 SVGAGI (reference sequence). CDR3 in DNA: TGTGCCACGGCGGGCAGTTCTAGCACAGATACGCAGTATTTT. As protein: CATAGSSSTDTQYF.

This clone turned up a few times. The chain has TRBV11-1 and TRBJ1-2, with D possibly matching TRBD1 (5 bases). The CDR3 contains 14 residues. The V end lost 5 bases, the J end lost 6 bases, and 16 bases lay between the germline ends. CDR1 and CDR2 from the germline V gene are SGHAT and FQDESV (reference sequence). The CDR3 reads CASSPPGVVDGYTF. As DNA, the CDR3 is TGTGCCAGCAGCCCCCCGGGGGTCGTTGATGGCTACACCTTC.

The chain recombines TRBV4-2 with TRBJ2-3; 9 nucleotides line up with TRBD2. V trimming: 0 bases; J trimming: 4 bases; junction bases outside the gene matches: 2. This CDR3 is 15 amino acids long. Per the germline V gene, CDR1 is LGHNA and CDR2 is YNFKEQ. CDR3 residues: CASSQERGGPDTQYF. CDR3 in DNA: TGTGCCAGCAGCCAAGAGCGGGGGGGCCCAGATACGCAGTATTTT.

About this clone: The junction does not match germline at one end; this may be a read error. This rearrangement joins TRBV7-8 to TRBJ2-1, with D possibly TRBD1 on 5 matching bases. The CDR3 spans 14 residues. CDR1 SGHVS and CDR2 FQNEAQ come from the germline V gene. CDR3 region: CASSLGGAYSEQFF. The CDR3 DNA reads as TGTGCCAGCAGCTTAGGTGGGGCGTACAGTGAGCAGTTCTTC.

This sequence joins TRBV7-4 and TRBJ1-1; the match to TRBD1 covers 9 bases. V dropped 3 bases and J dropped 5; count of bases not matched to a gene: 7. Germline V gives CDR1 SGHVT, CDR2 SQSDAQ. This CDR3 region has 15 residues. The CDR3 sequence is CASSLSTGGETEAFF. The DNA for the CDR3 is TGTGCCAGCAGCTTGAGTACAGGGGGCGAAACTGAAGCTTTCTTT.

The chain recombines TRBV6-4 with TRBJ2-3; D not resolved. Germline-derived CDR1 and CDR2 are MRHNA and SNTAGT. This CDR3 has 20 residues. V lost 0 bases and J 0 bases, leaving 22 bases between the germline ends. Written as DNA, the CDR3 is TGTGCCAGCAGTGACTCGAAACAGCAACAGCTATTCGTTAGCACAGATACGCAGTATTTT. Protein sequence: CASSDSKQQQLFVSTDTQYF.

The J gene is TRBJ2-2, the V gene TRBV7-2; 14 bases align to TRBD2. Germline V lookup: CDR1 SGHTA, CDR2 FQGNSA. V trimming: 5 bases; J trimming: 2 bases; junction bases outside the gene matches: 4. The CDR3 is 17 residues long. For the CDR3, the DNA is TGTGCCAGCAGCCCCGGGACTAGCGGGGGTAACACCGGGGAGCTGTTTTTT. It codes for CASSPGTSGGNTGELFF.

As regards this clone: One junction end disagrees with the germline gene, perhaps due to a read error. The chain uses TRBV2 and TRBJ1-3; D not certain. Germline V gene sequence: CDR1 SNHLY, CDR2 FYNNEI. The CDR3 length is 17 residues. The CDR3 bases are TGTGCCAGCAGTGAAGGTAGAGGGAGGGTATATGGAAGCACCATATATTTT. Amino acids: CASSEGRGRVYGSTIYF.

The chain joins TRBV6-5 to TRBJ2-5; tentative D call: TRBD2 (6 bases). CDR1 is MNHEY, CDR2 SVGAGI, per germline. The germline V and J ends were trimmed by 6 bases and 3 bases, with 11 bases remaining between them. The CDR3 consists of 13 residues. This CDR3 reads CASSWGVKETQYF. The CDR3 DNA is TGTGCCAGCAGCTGGGGGGTTAAAGAGACCCAGTACTTC.

The chain recombines TRBV30 with TRBJ2-5, with 7 positions matching TRBD2. In germline, CDR1 is GTSNPN, CDR2 SVGIG (reference sequence). This CDR3 is built from 13 residues. J was trimmed by 10 bases and V by 5 bases; bases with no gene match: 13. CDR3 coding DNA: TGTGCCTGGGCCCCCGGGGGGTCAAGGCTCCAGTACTTC. Residues: CAWAPGGSRLQYF. Filled out from reference TRBV30 and TRBJ2-5, the complete variable domain reads SQTIHQWPATLVQPVGSPLSLECTVEGTSNPNLYWYRQAAGRGLQLLFYSVGIGQISSEVPQNLSASRPQDRQFILSSKKLLLSDSGFYLCAWAPGGSRLQYFGPGTRLLVL.

The rearrangement joins TRBV5-1 to TRBJ2-3; 10 nucleotides align to TRBD2. The CDR3 is made up of 18 amino acids. In germline, CDR1 is SGHRS, CDR2 YFSETQ. J lost 0 bases, V lost 4 bases, and 11 bases had no gene match. CDR3 protein: CASSKLAGAPSSTDTQYF. The CDR3, as DNA: TGCGCCAGCAGCAAGCTAGCGGGGGCCCCCTCTAGCACAGATACGCAGTATTTT.

The chain has TRBV5-4 and TRBJ2-7, with TRBD1 matching 9 bases. The junction had 7 bases not matched to a gene; V was cut back by 1 base and J by 5 bases. The CDR3 loop spans 15 amino acids. Germline lookup yields CDR1 SGHNT and CDR2 YYREEE (reference sequence). CDR3 in amino acids: CASSLYTGGVDEQYF. Written as DNA, the CDR3 is TGTGCCAGCAGCTTGTACACAGGGGGCGTGGACGAGCAGTACTTC.

V usage is TRBV30 and J usage is TRBJ1-5; D unclear. V lost 4 bases and J 10 bases, leaving 17 bases between the germline ends. Germline loops: CDR1 GTSNPN, CDR2 SVGIG (reference sequence). The CDR3 loop spans 13 amino acids. CDR3 amino acids: CAWNLDGSNPQHF. The CDR3 nucleotides read TGTGCCTGGAACCTAGATGGGTCTAACCCCCAGCATTTT.

This chain joins TRBV19 and TRBJ1-5; the D gene is possibly TRBD1 (5 bases). V shed 5 bases and J shed 4 bases, with 21 bases lying between them. Germline V gene data show CDR1 as LNHDA and CDR2 as SQIVND (reference sequence). The CDR3 is 17 residues long. CDR3 bases: TGTGCCAGTAGTCCCCCCGGGGGGGGGATCTCGAATCAGCCCCAGCATTTT. Translating gives CASSPPGGGISNQPQHF. The full variable domain, completed using reference TRBV19 and TRBJ1-5, is DGGITQSPKYLFRKEGQNVTLSCEQNLNHDAMYWYRQDPGQGLRLIYYSQIVNDFQKGDIAEGYSVSREKKESFPLTVTSAQKNPTAFYLCASSPPGGGISNQPQHFGDGTRLSIL.

This clone has just a few counts. This chain connects TRBV2 to TRBJ2-1; 8 positions agree with TRBD2. This CDR3 has 15 residues. The V and J ends lost 6 bases and 4 bases, in that order; junction bases with no gene match: 8. Germline CDR1 is SNHLY and CDR2 is FYNNEI. DNA of the CDR3: TGTGCCAGCAGCGAAAGCGGGGGAGTTTACAATGAGCAGTTCTTC. This codes for CASSESGGVYNEQFF.

This clone appeared a few times. The genes are TRBV19 and TRBJ1-1; 10 bases align to TRBD1. V dropped 5 bases and J dropped 5; count of bases not matched to a gene: 8. The CDR3 loop spans 15 amino acids. Germline loops: CDR1 LNHDA, CDR2 SQIVND (reference sequence). CDR3 sequence: CASSEDRGPKTEAFF. The DNA of the CDR3 is TGTGCCAGTAGTGAAGACAGGGGGCCGAAGACTGAAGCTTTCTTT. The whole variable domain, remainder taken from reference TRBV19 and TRBJ1-1, is DGGITQSPKYLFRKEGQNVTLSCEQNLNHDAMYWYRQDPGQGLRLIYYSQIVNDFQKGDIAEGYSVSREKKESFPLTVTSAQKNPTAFYLCASSEDRGPKTEAFFGQGTRLTVV.

This sequence joins TRBV25-1 and TRBJ2-7, with no clear D. CDR3 length: 14 residues. CDR1 and CDR2 (germline): MGHDK, SYGVNS. The V end lost 1 base, the J end lost 2 bases, and 9 bases lay between the germline ends. The CDR3 loop is CASSESRKTYEQYF. CDR3 DNA: TGTGCCAGCAGTGAATCCAGAAAAACCTACGAGCAGTACTTC.

The chain carries TRBV30 and TRBJ1-1; D possibly corresponds to TRBD1 (6 bases). Trimming took 2 bases from V and 3 from J, leaving 16 bases between them. The CDR3 sequence is 15 residues long. Germline CDR1 reads GTSNPN; CDR2 reads SVGIG (reference sequence). CDR3 sequence reads: CAWSPLGRGDTEAFF. The CDR3 DNA is TGTGCCTGGAGTCCCCTGGGCAGGGGTGACACTGAAGCTTTCTTT.

The V call is TRBV18, the J call TRBJ2-5; D is uncertain. The J call may be in error: the DNA end matches TRBJ2-7 better. Germline values: CDR1 KGHSH, CDR2 LQKENI. The CDR3 consists of 13 residues. CDR3 protein: CASSPQERYEQYF. The DNA for the CDR3 is TGTGCCAGCTCACCACAAGAGCGCTACGAGCAGTACTTC.

The V gene is TRBV5-1, the J gene TRBJ2-2; no firm D call. Germline CDR1 is SGHRS and CDR2 is YFSETQ. The CDR3 covers 15 residues. Trimming shortened V by 0 bases and J by 3 bases, and 9 bases separated the two germline ends. CDR3 residues: CASSLDPYYTGELFF. Here the CDR3 DNA reads TGCGCCAGCAGCTTGGATCCTTATTACACCGGGGAGCTGTTTTTT.

This clone occurred once. The chain has TRBV2 and TRBJ1-1, with 7 bases fitting TRBD1. The CDR3 consists of 16 residues. V lost 0 bases to trimming and J lost 2 bases; unmatched junction nucleotides: 6. Germline CDR1 is SNHLY and CDR2 is FYNNEI. CDR3 region: CASSEAPRTGNTEAFF. For the CDR3, the DNA is TGTGCCAGCAGTGAAGCGCCCAGGACAGGAAACACTGAAGCTTTCTTT.

On this clone: A read error may produce the germline difference seen at one junction end. The chain uses TRBV7-8 and TRBJ1-1; D is unclear. This CDR3 has 15 amino acids. Per the germline V gene, CDR1 is SGHVS and CDR2 is FQNEAQ. The CDR3 spells CASSYYTGRITEVFF. The DNA of the CDR3 is TGTGCCAGCAGCTATTACACCGGGAGAATTACTGAAGTTTTCTTT.

The genes are TRBV10-3 and TRBJ2-7; D remains unclear. The V gene's germline CDR1 is ENHRY and CDR2 SYGVKD. The CDR3 is 13 residues long. V lost 10 bases to trimming and J lost 0 bases, with 13 bases between them. CDR3 protein: CASRHRLSYEQYF. CDR3 sequence (DNA): TGTGCCAGCCGACACCGGCTCTCCTACGAGCAGTACTTC.

V usage is TRBV19 and J usage is TRBJ1-1; D may be TRBD1 (6 bases). Germline V gene sequence: CDR1 LNHDA, CDR2 SQIVND (reference sequence). Trimming removed 9 bases at V and 0 bases at J, with 26 bases between. The CDR3 runs 18 residues. For the CDR3, the DNA is TGTGCCAGCCAACCTATTGGGGGGGCAGGCCTCATGAACACTGAAGCTTTCTTT. Its translation: CASQPIGGAGLMNTEAFF.

V is TRBV30 and J is TRBJ2-3, with D hard to call. The CDR3 has 14 amino acids. Trimming cost V 4 bases and J 0 bases, with 11 bases left between them. Germline V gene sequence: CDR1 GTSNPN, CDR2 SVGIG (reference sequence). CDR3 region: CAWTYSSSTDTQYF. The DNA of the CDR3 is TGTGCCTGGACCTATAGCAGTAGCACAGATACGCAGTATTTT. Supplemented by reference TRBV30 and TRBJ2-3, the full variable domain reads SQTIHQWPATLVQPVGSPLSLECTVEGTSNPNLYWYRQAAGRGLQLLFYSVGIGQISSEVPQNLSASRPQDRQFILSSKKLLLSDSGFYLCAWTYSSSTDTQYFGPGTRLTVL.

The rearrangement uses TRBV5-1 and TRBJ2-7; TRBD1 matches 9 bases. Germline V gene lookup returns CDR1 SGHRS and CDR2 YFSETQ. The CDR3 extends over 15 amino acids. V lost 4 bases to trimming and J lost 2 bases; unmatched junction nucleotides: 7. The CDR3 sequence is CASSPPGTGPYEQYF. The CDR3 DNA sequence: TGCGCCAGCAGCCCCCCCGGGACAGGGCCCTACGAGCAGTACTTC.